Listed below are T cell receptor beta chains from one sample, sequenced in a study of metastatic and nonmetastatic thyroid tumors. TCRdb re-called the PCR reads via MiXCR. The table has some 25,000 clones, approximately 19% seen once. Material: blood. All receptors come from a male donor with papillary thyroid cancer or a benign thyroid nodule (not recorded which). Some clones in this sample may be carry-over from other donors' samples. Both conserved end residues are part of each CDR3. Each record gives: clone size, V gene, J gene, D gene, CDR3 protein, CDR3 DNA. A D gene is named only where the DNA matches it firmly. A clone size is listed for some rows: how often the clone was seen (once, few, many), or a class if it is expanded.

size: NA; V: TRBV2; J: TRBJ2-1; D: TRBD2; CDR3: CASRGLAGGPDEQFF; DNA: TGTGCCAGCAGAGGACTAGCGGGAGGGCCTGATGAGCAGTTCTTC
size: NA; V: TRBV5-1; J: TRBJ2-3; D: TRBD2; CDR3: CASSERLAEETDTQYF; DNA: TGCGCCAGCAGCGAAAGACTAGCGGAGGAAACAGATACGCAGTATTTT
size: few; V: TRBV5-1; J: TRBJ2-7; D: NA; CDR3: CGSSLGRGNYERYF; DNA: TGCGGCAGCAGCTTGGGTAGGGGTAACTACGAGCGGTACTTC
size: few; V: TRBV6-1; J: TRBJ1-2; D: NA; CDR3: CASSRTENYGYTF; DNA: TGTGCCAGCAGTCGGACAGAGAACTATGGCTACACCTTC
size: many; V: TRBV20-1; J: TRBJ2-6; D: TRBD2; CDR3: CSAVGPERDVPTF; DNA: TGCAGTGCTGTCGGCCCAGAGCGGGACGTCCCGACTTTC
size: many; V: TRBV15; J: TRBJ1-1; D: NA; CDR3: CATSRGPLNTEAFF; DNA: TGTGCCACCAGCAGAGGTCCACTGAACACTGAAGCTTTCTTT
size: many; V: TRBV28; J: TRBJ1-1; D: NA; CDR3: CASALSEGGSPEAFF; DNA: TGTGCCAGCGCTCTCTCCGAAGGGGGAAGTCCTGAAGCTTTCTTT
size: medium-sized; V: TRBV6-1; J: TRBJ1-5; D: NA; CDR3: CASSESGGSNQPQHF; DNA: TGTGCCAGCAGTGAAAGCGGGGGAAGCAATCAGCCCCAGCATTTT
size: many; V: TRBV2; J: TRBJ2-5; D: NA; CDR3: CASRREVNQETQYF; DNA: TGTGCCAGCAGACGGGAAGTTAACCAAGAGACCCAGTACTTC
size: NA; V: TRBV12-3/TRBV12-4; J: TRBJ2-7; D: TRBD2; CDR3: CASGTSSYEQYF; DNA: TGTGCCAGCGGGACTAGTTCCTACGAGCAGTACTTC
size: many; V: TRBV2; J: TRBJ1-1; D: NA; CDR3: CASSDPGGVRSTEAFF; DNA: TGTGCCAGCAGTGATCCGGGGGGAGTCCGGAGCACTGAAGCTTTCTTT
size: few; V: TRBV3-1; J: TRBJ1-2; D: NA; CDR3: CASSPGSSYGYTF; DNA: TGTGCCAGCAGCCCAGGGTCGAGCTATGGCTACACCTTC
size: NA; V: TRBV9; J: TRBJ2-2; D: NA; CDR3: CASSLVGNTGELFF; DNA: TGTGCCAGCAGCTTAGTGGGGAACACCGGTGAGCTGTTTTTT
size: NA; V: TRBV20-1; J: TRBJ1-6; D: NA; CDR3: CSAPAGTQNSPLHF; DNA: TGCAGTGCTCCCGCCGGGACGCAAAATTCACCCCTCCACTTT
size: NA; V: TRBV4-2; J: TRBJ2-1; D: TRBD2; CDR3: CASSQEGVAGGASSYNEQFF; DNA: TGTGCCAGCAGCCAAGAGGGGGTAGCGGGGGGCGCGAGCTCCTACAATGAGCAGTTCTTC
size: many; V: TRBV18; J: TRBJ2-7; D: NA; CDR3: CASGAESYEQYF; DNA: TGTGCCAGCGGGGCGGAGTCCTACGAGCAGTACTTC
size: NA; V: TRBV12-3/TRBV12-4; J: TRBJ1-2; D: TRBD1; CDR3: CASSVSRDRAGYTF; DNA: TGTGCCAGCAGTGTGTCTCGGGACAGGGCTGGCTACACCTTC
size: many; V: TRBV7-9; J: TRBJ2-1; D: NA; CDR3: CASSLVSASRNEQFF; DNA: TGTGCCAGCAGCTTAGTCTCGGCTAGTCGCAATGAGCAGTTCTTC
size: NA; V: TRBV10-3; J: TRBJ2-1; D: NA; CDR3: CAISPTRGTYNEQFF; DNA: TGTGCCATTTCCCCGACTCGGGGAACCTACAATGAGCAGTTCTTC
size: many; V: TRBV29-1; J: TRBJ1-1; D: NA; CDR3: CSVEDGHTNTEAFF; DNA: TGCAGCGTCGAAGACGGACATACGAACACTGAAGCTTTCTTT
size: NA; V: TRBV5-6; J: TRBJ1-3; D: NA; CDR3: CASSASGDLGNTIYF; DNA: TGTGCCAGCAGTGCCTCAGGGGATCTGGGAAACACCATATATTTT
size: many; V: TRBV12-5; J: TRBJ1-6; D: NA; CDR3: CASGLVHPFPIPLHF; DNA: TGTGCTAGTGGTTTGGTCCACCCGTTCCCTATTCCCCTCCACTTT
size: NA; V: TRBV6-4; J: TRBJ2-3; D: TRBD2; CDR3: CASSDSIGGGADTQYF; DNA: TGTGCCAGCAGTGACTCGATTGGGGGGGGTGCAGATACGCAGTATTTT
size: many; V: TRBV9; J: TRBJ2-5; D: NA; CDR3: CASSRQGLGETQYF; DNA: TGTGCCAGCAGCCGACAGGGACTCGGGGAGACCCAGTACTTC
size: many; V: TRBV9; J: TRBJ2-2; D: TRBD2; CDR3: CASSVQREGNTGELFF; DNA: TGTGCCAGCAGCGTCCAGCGGGAAGGGAACACCGGGGAGCTGTTTTTT
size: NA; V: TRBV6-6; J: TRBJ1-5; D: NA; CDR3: CASSYSFQGNQPQHF; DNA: TGTGCCAGCAGTTACTCGTTCCAGGGTAATCAGCCCCAGCATTTT
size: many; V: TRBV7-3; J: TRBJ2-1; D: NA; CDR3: CASSLGQGTYEQFF; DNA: TGTGCCAGCAGCTTAGGGCAGGGGACATATGAGCAGTTCTTC
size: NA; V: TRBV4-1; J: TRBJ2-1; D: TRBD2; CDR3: CASSQGPGAGGSYNEQFF; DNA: TGCGCCAGCAGCCAAGGACCGGGTGCGGGGGGATCCTACAATGAGCAGTTCTTC
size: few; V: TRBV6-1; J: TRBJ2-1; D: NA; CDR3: CASSEQVEQFF; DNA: TGTGCCAGCAGTGAGCAGGTTGAGCAGTTCTTC
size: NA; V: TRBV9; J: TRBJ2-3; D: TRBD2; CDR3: CASSEKTSGDTQYF; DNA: TGTGCCAGCAGCGAAAAGACTAGCGGAGATACGCAGTATTTT
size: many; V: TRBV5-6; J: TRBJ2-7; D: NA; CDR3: CASSLPSYEQYF; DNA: TGTGCCAGCAGCTTGCCCTCCTACGAGCAGTACTTC
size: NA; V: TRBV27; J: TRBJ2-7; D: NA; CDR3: CASSHSGVGEQYF; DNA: TGTGCCAGCAGTCACTCCGGGGTGGGAGAGCAGTACTTC
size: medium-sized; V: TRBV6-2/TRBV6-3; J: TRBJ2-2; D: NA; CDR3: CASRPNTGELFF; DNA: TGTGCCAGCAGACCGAACACCGGGGAGCTGTTTTTT
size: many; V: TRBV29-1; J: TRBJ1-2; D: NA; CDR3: CSADQQGLGGYTF; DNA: TGCAGCGCGGACCAACAGGGTTTGGGTGGCTACACCTTC
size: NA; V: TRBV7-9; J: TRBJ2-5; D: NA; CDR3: CASSLGAQWGETQYF; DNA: TGTGCCAGCAGCTTAGGTGCGCAGTGGGGGGAGACCCAGTACTTC
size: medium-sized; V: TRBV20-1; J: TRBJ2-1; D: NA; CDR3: CSGDEQFF; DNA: TGCAGCGGGGATGAGCAGTTCTTC
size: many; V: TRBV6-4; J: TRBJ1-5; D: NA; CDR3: CASSDRGKSPYNQPQHF; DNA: TGTGCCAGCAGTGACCGGGGGAAGAGCCCCTATAATCAGCCCCAGCATTTT
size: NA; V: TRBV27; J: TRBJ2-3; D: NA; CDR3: CASSSLVSDTQYF; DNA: TGTGCCAGCAGTTCCCTAGTATCAGATACGCAGTATTTT
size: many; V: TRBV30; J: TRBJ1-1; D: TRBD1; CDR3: CAWETGGAYTEAFF; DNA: TGTGCCTGGGAAACAGGGGGCGCGTACACTGAAGCTTTCTTT
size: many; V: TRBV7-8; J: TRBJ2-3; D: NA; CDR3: CASSPGASGSTDTQYF; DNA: TGTGCCAGCAGCCCCGGAGCCAGCGGGAGCACAGATACGCAGTATTTT
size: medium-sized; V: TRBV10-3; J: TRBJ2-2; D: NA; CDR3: CAISDSTNTGELFF; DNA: TGTGCCATCAGTGACAGCACGAACACCGGGGAGCTGTTTTTT
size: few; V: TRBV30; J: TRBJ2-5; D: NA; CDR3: CAWSAGEGGDETQYF; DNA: TGTGCCTGGAGTGCTGGGGAGGGGGGGGATGAGACCCAGTACTTC
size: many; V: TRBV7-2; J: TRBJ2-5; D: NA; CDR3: CASSPLGGDGETQYF; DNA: TGTGCCAGCAGCCCGCTAGGAGGGGACGGAGAGACCCAGTACTTC
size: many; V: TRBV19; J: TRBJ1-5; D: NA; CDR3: CASIQPQGGNQPQHF; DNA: TGTGCCAGTATCCAGCCGCAGGGTGGCAATCAGCCCCAGCATTTT
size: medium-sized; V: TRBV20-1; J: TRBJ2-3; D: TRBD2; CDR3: CSARTSGRMGTDTQYF; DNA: TGCAGTGCTAGGACTAGCGGGAGAATGGGCACAGATACGCAGTATTTT
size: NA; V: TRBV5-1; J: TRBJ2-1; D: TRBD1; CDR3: CASSPWTGLGNEQFF; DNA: TGCGCCAGCAGCCCGTGGACAGGGTTGGGGAATGAGCAGTTCTTC
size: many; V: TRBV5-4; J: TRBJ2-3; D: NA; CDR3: CASSLVSGGTDTQYF; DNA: TGTGCCAGCAGCTTGGTTAGCGGAGGCACAGATACGCAGTATTTT
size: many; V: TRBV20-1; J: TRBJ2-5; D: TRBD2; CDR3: CSARGTSGAHQETQYF; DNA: TGCAGTGCTAGAGGGACTAGCGGGGCCCACCAAGAGACCCAGTACTTC
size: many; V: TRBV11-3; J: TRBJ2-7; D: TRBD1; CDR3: CASSSGQGEQYF; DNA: TGTGCCAGCAGCTCTGGACAGGGGGAGCAGTACTTC
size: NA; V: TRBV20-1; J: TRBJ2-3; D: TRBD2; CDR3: CSARDSGGASTDTQYF; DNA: TGCAGTGCTAGAGATAGCGGGGGGGCCAGCACAGATACGCAGTATTTT
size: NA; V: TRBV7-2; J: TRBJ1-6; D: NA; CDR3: CASSLGQDLGPLHF; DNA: TGTGCCAGCAGCTTAGGACAGGATTTGGGGCCCCTCCACTTT
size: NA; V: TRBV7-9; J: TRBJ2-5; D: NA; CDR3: CASSTGQPYQETQYF; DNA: TGTGCCAGCAGTACAGGACAGCCGTACCAAGAGACCCAGTACTTC
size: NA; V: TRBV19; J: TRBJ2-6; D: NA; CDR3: CASSIDSGANVPTF; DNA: TGTGCCAGTAGTATAGACTCTGGTGCCAACGTCCCGACTTTC
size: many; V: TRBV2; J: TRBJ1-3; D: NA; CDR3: CASRGTQGGNTIYF; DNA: TGTGCCAGCAGGGGGACTCAGGGTGGAAACACCATATATTTT